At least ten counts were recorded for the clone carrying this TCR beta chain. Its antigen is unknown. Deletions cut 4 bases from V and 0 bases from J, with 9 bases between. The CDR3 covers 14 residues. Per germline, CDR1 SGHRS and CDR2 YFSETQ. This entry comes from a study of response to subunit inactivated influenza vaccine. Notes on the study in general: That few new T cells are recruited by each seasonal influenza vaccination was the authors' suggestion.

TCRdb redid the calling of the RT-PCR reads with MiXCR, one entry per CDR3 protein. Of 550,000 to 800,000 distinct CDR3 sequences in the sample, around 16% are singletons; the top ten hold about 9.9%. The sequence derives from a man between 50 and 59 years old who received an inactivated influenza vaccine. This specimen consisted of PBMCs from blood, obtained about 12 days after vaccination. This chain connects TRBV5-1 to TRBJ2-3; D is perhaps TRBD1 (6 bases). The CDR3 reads CASSAGASTDTQYF. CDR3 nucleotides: TGCGCCAGCAGCGCAGGGGCCAGCACAGATACGCAGTATTTT.